This is a list of T cell receptor beta chains from one sample in a study of tumor and adjacent non-tumor tissue in lung cancer. TCRdb redid the calling of the multiplex PCR reads with MiXCR, one entry per CDR3 protein. The profile shows 60,000 to 90,000 distinct CDR3 sequences, more than 60% of them singletons. The sample taken for sequencing was lung tumor tissue. The receptors derive from a woman aged 45-60 years with non-small cell lung cancer. The CDR3 runs from the conserved cysteine through the conserved F or W. Fields, in order: J gene, D gene, clone size, V gene, CDR3 DNA, CDR3 protein. A D gene is named only where the DNA matches it firmly. A clone size is listed for some rows: how often the clone was seen (once, few, many), or a class if it is expanded.

TRBJ2-1	-	once	TRBV20-1	TGCAGTGCAGTAATAGAGGTAGCCGACAATGAGCAGCTCTTC	CSAVIEVADNEQLF
TRBJ2-1	-	-	TRBV4-1	TGCGCCAGTAGCCAATCCACTAGCAGAGGGGCTGAGCAGTTCTTC	CASSQSTSRGAEQFF
TRBJ2-1	-	-	TRBV7-9	TGTGCCAGCAACTCCCCCCATGCGGGAATTGAGCGGTTCTTC	CASNSPHAGIERFF
TRBJ2-2	-	-	TRBV24-1	TGTGCCACCAGTGATCTCAGGGACACCGAGGAGCTGTTTTTT	CATSDLRDTEELFF
TRBJ2-1	-	-	TRBV11-1	TGTGCCAGCAGCTTAAGGGGGGGCCGACATGAGCAGTTCTTC	CASSLRGGRHEQFF
TRBJ2-7	TRBD2	-	TRBV29-1	TGCAGCATTGCCGCCGGGACTAGCGGTGGGGGTGAGCAATACTTC	CSIAAGTSGGGEQYF
TRBJ2-5	-	-	TRBV29-1	TGCAGCGTTGAAGCTGCGACTAAGCAGGAGACCCAGTACTTC	CSVEAATKQETQYF
TRBJ1-2	-	many	TRBV28	TGTGCCAGCAAGAGTAGTGCGAACTATGGCTACACCTTC	CASKSSANYGYTF
TRBJ2-1	-	-	TRBV6-2/TRBV6-3	TGTGCCAGCAGGCGGACCCTCACCTGGGGCATTGAGCAGTTCTTC	CASRRTLTWGIEQFF
TRBJ2-7	-	-	TRBV7-2	TGTGCCAGCAACTTCAGATTTTACGAGCAGTACTTC	CASNFRFYEQYF
TRBJ2-7	TRBD2	-	TRBV14	TGTGCCTGCAGCCGGACTAGCGGGATTAACGAGCAGTATTTC	CACSRTSGINEQYF
TRBJ2-1	-	-	TRBV4-1	TGCGCCAGCAACCAACCCACTATCGGATGGGCTGAGCAGTTCTTC	CASNQPTIGWAEQFF
TRBJ2-6	TRBD2	-	TRBV5-4	TGTGCCAGCAGCTTGGTAGCTAGCGGGAGCATTTCTGGGGCCAACGTCCTGACTTTC	CASSLVASGSISGANVLTF
TRBJ1-5	-	-	TRBV4-1	TGCGCCAGCAGCCAAGAGGGCAAGGGCAATCAGCCCCAGCATTTT	CASSQEGKGNQPQHF
TRBJ2-1	TRBD2	many	TRBV7-8	TGTGCCAGCAGCTTACGACTAGCCGGGCACAATGAGCAGTTCTTC	CASSLRLAGHNEQFF
TRBJ2-2	TRBD2	-	TRBV10-3	TGTACCATCAGTGGTCCTAGCGGGGGGAACACCGGGAAGCTGTTCTTT	CTISGPSGGNTGKLFF
TRBJ2-1	TRBD2	once	TRBV11-2	TGTGCCGGCAGCTTCAGAGCGGGAGAACAGGTTGAGCGATTCTTC	CAGSFRAGEQVERFF
TRBJ2-2	TRBD2	-	TRBV10-3	TGTACCATCAGGCCCGGGACTAGCGAGATCACCGGGGAGCTGTTTTTT	CTIRPGTSEITGELFF
TRBJ2-5	-	-	TRBV11-2	TGTGCCAGCAGCCTTGAAGTGGGCGTCCAAGAGGCCCAGTACTTC	CASSLEVGVQEAQYF
TRBJ1-1	TRBD1	many	TRBV20-1	TGCAGTGCAGCCAGGGGGGGGAACACTGAAGCTTTCTTT	CSAARGGNTEAFF
TRBJ1-5	-	-	TRBV6-1	TGTGTCAGCAGGCCTGATCAGGAGGCGGTTAGCAGTCAGCCCCAGCATTTT	CVSRPDQEAVSSQPQHF
TRBJ2-3	-	-	TRBV6-1	TGTGCCAGCAGTCTACGACTGGGTCGTACAGATACGCAGTACTTT	CASSLRLGRTDTQYF
TRBJ1-2	-	medium-sized	TRBV29-1	TGCAGCACCCCTTCCGGGCTTACGGGCTACACCTTC	CSTPSGLTGYTF
TRBJ1-1	-	-	TRBV6-5	TGTGCCAGCAGTTACTCCTTGAGTAGGATGGTTTTCTTT	CASSYSLSRMVFF
TRBJ1-3	TRBD1	-	TRBV12-3/TRBV12-4	TGTGCCAGCAGTTTATCCGACAGGGATAACACCATATATTTC	CASSLSDRDNTIYF
TRBJ1-2	-	once	TRBV7-8	TGTGCCAGCGACTTAGTAGACGGCAGGGACTATGGCTACACCTTC	CASDLVDGRDYGYTF
TRBJ2-6	-	-	TRBV4-1	TGCGCCAGCAACCTTCAACGGGGCTCCGGGGCCAACGTCCCGACTTTC	CASNLQRGSGANVPTF
TRBJ2-5	TRBD2	-	TRBV6-6	TGTGCCAGCATCCCCCCGGGACTAGCGGGAGGGCCTGAGACCCAGTACTTC	CASIPPGLAGGPETQYF
TRBJ2-1	-	-	TRBV4-1	TGCGCCAGTAACCAAGATCTGCAGGACAATGAGCAGTTCTTC	CASNQDLQDNEQFF